The 10 T cell receptor beta chains given below trace back to one sample, sequenced in a study of cytomegalovirus exposure and HLA in healthy donors. The table came from immunoSEQ multiplex PCR; TCRdb's copy has only in-frame clones and leaves some out. The table records over 60,000 clones, just over 95% of them present only once. The sequenced material came from PBMCs. These receptors were collected from a woman under 30 in good health and CMV-seropositive.

This chain links TRBV27 with TRBJ2-2; 9 nucleotides match TRBD2. The trim removed 2 bases at V and 6 bases at J, leaving 7 bases unmatched. There are 16 residues in the CDR3. Germline V CDR1 and CDR2: MNHEY, SMNVEV (reference sequence). CDR3 sequence: CASSLRRTSVAGELFF. The CDR3 DNA reads as TGTGCCAGCAGTTTACGGAGGACTAGCGTTGCCGGGGAGCTGTTTTTT.

The chain is built from TRBV11-1 and TRBJ1-1; 7 positions agree with TRBD1. Per the germline V gene, CDR1 is SGHAT and CDR2 is FQDESV (reference sequence). V trimming: 2 bases; J trimming: 5 bases; junction bases outside the gene matches: 2. The CDR3 length is 13 residues. The CDR3 region has the DNA TGTGCCAGCAGCTTAAAACAGGGGACTGAAGCTTTCTTT. The encoded protein is CASSLKQGTEAFF.

This clone has only one observation. This chain connects TRBV7-2 to TRBJ2-5, with D possibly matching TRBD2 (6 bases). Trimming pared 4 bases from V and 7 bases from J, leaving 13 bases between. This CDR3 has 13 amino acids. Germline-derived CDR1 and CDR2 are SGHTA and FQGNSA. In nucleotides, the CDR3 is TGTGCCAGCAGCTCGGGACTCCCGGGGACCCAGTACTTC. Translating it yields CASSSGLPGTQYF.

This sequence joins TRBV10-1 and TRBJ2-1; possible D gene TRBD1, 5 bases. V lost 6 bases and J 7 bases, leaving 22 bases between the germline ends. The germline gives CDR1 WNHNN, CDR2 SYGVQD (reference sequence). The CDR3 runs 16 residues. The CDR3 loop reads CASRHKQHQGENEQFF. The DNA of the CDR3 is TGCGCCAGCAGACATAAGCAACACCAGGGTGAGAATGAGCAGTTCTTC.

The chain uses TRBV19 and TRBJ2-1; D uncertain. CDR3 length: 13 amino acids. Germline assignment: CDR1 LNHDA and CDR2 SQIVND (reference sequence). The V end was cut by 3 bases, the J end by 9 bases, with 12 bases between. The chain's CDR3 is CASSMVSFGEQFF. The CDR3 DNA sequence: TGTGCCAGTAGTATGGTCTCGTTCGGTGAGCAGTTCTTC. The full variable domain, in which reference TRBV19 and TRBJ2-1 provide the parts outside the CDR3, is DGGITQSPKYLFRKEGQNVTLSCEQNLNHDAMYWYRQDPGQGLRLIYYSQIVNDFQKGDIAEGYSVSREKKESFPLTVTSAQKNPTAFYLCASSMVSFGEQFFGPGTRLTVL.

The chain uses TRBV19 and TRBJ2-3; a possible D gene is TRBD2 (5 bases). The germline V and J ends were trimmed by 5 bases and 6 bases, with 12 bases remaining between them. The CDR3 length is 13 residues. The germline gives CDR1 LNHDA, CDR2 SQIVND (reference sequence). The CDR3 is CASSSRTLDTQYF. For the CDR3, the DNA is TGTGCCAGTAGTTCCCGGACTCTTGATACGCAGTATTTT.

This chain connects TRBV11-3 to TRBJ2-5; tentative D call: TRBD2 (6 bases). CDR1 is SGHNT and CDR2 is YENEEA in the germline V gene. The CDR3 spans 17 residues. V was shortened by 5 bases and J by 5 bases, with 24 bases between the two germline ends. This CDR3 reads CASSPGWRGSTHETQYF. Written as DNA, the CDR3 is TGTGCCAGCAGCCCCGGATGGCGGGGTTCGACTCATGAGACCCAGTACTTC.

V is TRBV30 and J is TRBJ2-7; unclear D gene. V gave up 3 bases and J gave up 9 bases, with 18 bases separating them. The CDR3 has 13 amino acids. CDR1 is GTSNPN and CDR2 is SVGIG in the germline V gene (reference sequence). CDR3 DNA sequence: TGTGCCTGGAGGGCTGAATTGGTTGGTGGGCAGTACTTC. As protein: CAWRAELVGGQYF.

The rearrangement uses TRBV4-1 and TRBJ2-7, with TRBD2 matching 10 bases. CDR3 length: 16 amino acids. V was pared by 4 bases and J by 0 bases, with 6 bases of the junction left unmatched. Germline CDR1 and CDR2: MGHRA and YSYEKL. CDR3 protein: CASSPREREGSYEQYF. The CDR3 DNA is TGCGCCAGCAGCCCAAGAGAGCGGGAGGGCTCCTACGAGCAGTACTTC.

The chain links TRBV29-1 to TRBJ2-3, with 11 bases lining up with TRBD2. Germline V lookup: CDR1 SQVTM, CDR2 ANQGSEA. Trimming removed 7 bases from V and 3 bases from J; junction bases left unmatched: 9. This CDR3 spans 15 amino acids. Here the CDR3 reads CSGTGLAGLTDTQYF. The CDR3 region has the DNA TGCAGCGGGACCGGACTAGCGGGTTTGACAGATACGCAGTATTTT.